This TCR beta chain was recorded in a study of early stage breast cancer tumors. Study background: About 70% of the 16 invasive tumors were ER+, PR+ and HER2-. Samples were sequenced at approximately 9.5-fold average coverage.

General study results and limits: Enriched TCRB sequences shared across patients were mostly commonly generated sequences.

Method: immunoSEQ multiplex PCR; TCRdb's copy keeps in-frame clones and lacks some. Here the sample spans about 5,100 clones, around 60% being singletons. Germline V gives CDR1 SGHTA, CDR2 FQGNSA. The CDR3 runs to 13 residues. The V gene lost 5 bases and the J gene lost 3 bases, with 11 bases spanning the gap. There are a few counts of this clone. Its antigen remains unidentified. The V and J genes are TRBV7-2 and TRBJ2-7; tentative D call: TRBD1 (6 bases). Sequencing used breast tumor tissue. This TCR was sampled from a person in their fifties with breast cancer. CDR3 residues: CASSQAQGYEQYF. The CDR3, as DNA: TGTGCCAGCAGCCAGGCACAGGGCTACGAGCAGTACTTC.